This T cell receptor beta chain was identified during a study of CD8+ T cells in alopecia areata. It was cDNA, reverse transcribed from extracted RNA, that served as the sequencing template. The protocol was immunoSEQ multiplex PCR, while the TCRdb copy is restricted to in-frame clones and leaves out a portion. The sample consists of tens of thousands of clones, roughly 50% of them appearing once. V shed 7 bases, J shed 0 bases, and the junction held 9 bases outside the gene matches. The CDR3 spans 16 residues. Germline V gives CDR1 SQVTM, CDR2 ANQGSEA. This clonotype was sampled from a human donor with alopecia areata. Material for sequencing was NKG2D-high CD8+ T cells sorted from blood. The rearrangement uses TRBV29-1 and TRBJ2-2, with TRBD1 identical over 9 bases. The CDR3 protein is CSAVTGGAPNTGELFF. DNA of the CDR3: TGCAGCGCCGTTACAGGGGGCGCACCGAACACCGGGGAGCTGTTTTTT.